A single TCR beta chain is shown here with its context. The data belong to a study of blood T cell repertoires in COVID-19. Turning to the study itself: The analysed material was cDNA or gDNA that came from T cells, B-cell-depleted T cells, or PBMCs.

CDR1 and CDR2 (germline): SGHVS, FNYEAQ. V dropped 0 bases and J dropped 7 bases, with 16 bases sitting between them. The CDR3 extends over 16 amino acids. How the authors handled the data: Researchers report that nucleated cell counts were estimated from reference gene primer amplification. This table comes from immunoSEQ multiplex PCR, and its TCRdb copy is limited to in-frame clones, with some not included. Clone size and the V and J calls come from that table; the DNA yielded D and trimming. The repertoire has about 15,000 clones, about 78% of them found once; the top ten carry roughly 15%. This chain connects TRBV7-6 to TRBJ2-1; D is perhaps TRBD1 (6 bases). The sequenced sample consisted of peripheral blood. This clonotype originated in a human donor in a cohort sampled during active COVID-19. The CDR3 is CASSLARQDSGNEQFF. The CDR3 DNA reads TGTGCCAGCAGCTTAGCCCGACAGGACAGCGGTAATGAGCAGTTCTTC.